This T cell receptor beta chain was identified during a study of blood T cell repertoires in COVID-19. At the level of the study: The study drew acute and convalescent COVID-19 samples from the United States, Italy and Spain. From T cells, B-cell-depleted T cells, or PBMCs came the material, which was cDNA or gDNA.

This clone has just one count. Trimming at V came to 5 bases and at J to 1 base, leaving 7 bases not matched to a gene. The CDR3 sequence is 15 residues long. The germline CDR1 and CDR2 sequences are MDHEN and SYDVKM. In the study's own analysis: Counts of nucleated cells, estimated from reference gene primer amplification, were obtained. Sequenced by immunoSEQ multiplex PCR; TCRdb stores in-frame clones only, minus some. V and J calls plus clone size are reproduced from that table; the DNA served to infer D and trimming. The sample lists under 80,000 clones, 80% occurring once. This clonotype was obtained from a human donor in a cohort sampled during active COVID-19. The rearrangement uses TRBV28 and TRBJ2-5; the match to TRBD2 covers 7 bases. The sample taken for sequencing was peripheral blood. CDR3 region: CASSTISGFQETQYF. CDR3 sequence (DNA): TGTGCCAGCAGTACAATTAGCGGGTTCCAAGAGACCCAGTACTTC.